Below are 16 T cell receptor beta chains sequenced from a single sample in a study of shared clonotypes between healthy human individuals. Assay: immunoSEQ multiplex PCR; the TCRdb copy retains only in-frame clones and omits some. The repertoire holds roughly 2 million clones, with about 95% as singletons. The naive CD8 fraction comprised CD45RO-negative cells positively selected for CCR7 and excluded terminally differentiated effector memory CD45RA+ cells. Sequencing was carried out using naive CD8+ T cells sorted from blood. These receptor sequences come from a man aged 18 to 30 in good health.

The chain couples TRBV5-1 to TRBJ2-7; TRBD2 matches 13 bases. The V and J ends lost 4 bases and 5 bases, in that order; junction bases with no gene match: 21. Germline V lookup: CDR1 SGHRS, CDR2 YFSETQ. The CDR3 is 20 residues long. The CDR3 spells CASSPGGLAGLRLKWDEQYF. Written as DNA, the CDR3 is TGCGCCAGCAGCCCAGGGGGACTAGCGGGGTTACGATTAAAATGGGACGAGCAGTACTTC.

This clone was detected a few times. This chain uses TRBV28 with TRBJ1-2; D remains unclear. The CDR3 contains 13 residues. Germline V lookup: CDR1 MDHEN, CDR2 SYDVKM. Between the trimmed V and J ends, which lost 4 bases and 4 bases, there was a span of 10 bases. The CDR3 bases are TGTGCCAGCAGTTCCCAGAGCAGCTATGGCTACACCTTC. Its protein is CASSSQSSYGYTF.

In the case of this clone: Other DNA sequences from this sample encode an identical CDR3 as well. The chain has TRBV7-9 and TRBJ2-7, with 11 nucleotides matching TRBD1. The CDR3 sequence is 15 residues long. Germline V CDR1 and CDR2: SEHNR, FQNEAQ (reference sequence). Trimming cost V 3 bases and J 2 bases; bases outside gene matches: 3. CDR3 coding DNA: TGTGCCAGCAGCTTCCCGGGACAGGGGGCCTACGAGCAGTACTTC. Residues: CASSFPGQGAYEQYF.

The chain has TRBV27 and TRBJ1-1; no definite D call. Germline-derived CDR1 and CDR2 are MNHEY and SMNVEV (reference sequence). The CDR3 loop spans 13 amino acids. Trimming left V 1 base short and J 6 bases short, with 9 bases between. CDR3: CASSLYADAEAFF. The CDR3 DNA sequence: TGTGCCAGCAGTTTATATGCAGATGCTGAAGCTTTCTTT.

The gene calls are TRBV10-3 and TRBJ2-7; D remains ambiguous. Per the germline V gene, CDR1 is ENHRY and CDR2 is SYGVKD. CDR3 length equals 12 residues. Trimming cost V 8 bases and J 6 bases, with 14 bases left between them. This CDR3 reads CAIFSPSGEQYF. CDR3 nucleotides: TGTGCCATCTTTAGCCCCTCGGGCGAGCAGTACTTC.

This sequence joins TRBV2 and TRBJ2-7, with D possibly being TRBD2 (6 bases). Trimming took off 6 bases at V and 1 base at J, with 13 bases between the two ends. CDR3 length: 14 residues. In germline, CDR1 is SNHLY, CDR2 FYNNEI. CDR3 coding DNA: TGTGCCAGCAGGGAAATAGCGGAGTCCTACGAGCAGTACTTC. Protein sequence: CASREIAESYEQYF.

The chain couples TRBV4-2 to TRBJ2-3; 12 nucleotides line up with TRBD2. The ends lost 0 bases at V and 5 bases at J; junction bases unmatched: 3. This CDR3 spans 16 amino acids. CDR1 and CDR2 (germline): LGHNA, YNFKEQ. The CDR3 DNA reads as TGTGCCAGCAGCCAAGAACAGACTAGCGGGGGAGATACGCAGTATTTT. Protein product: CASSQEQTSGGDTQYF.

The chain links TRBV7-9 to TRBJ2-7; no definite D call. CDR1 is SEHNR, CDR2 FQNEAQ, per germline (reference sequence). The CDR3 loop spans 13 amino acids. V was trimmed by 2 bases and J by 1 base, leaving 6 bases between them. The DNA of the CDR3 is TGTGCCAGCAGCTTATTACCGTCCTACGAGCAGTACTTC. It codes for CASSLLPSYEQYF.

This chain uses TRBV5-6 with TRBJ2-5; D is unresolved. In germline, CDR1 is SGHDT, CDR2 YYEEEE. The CDR3 spans 13 residues. With 1 base removed from V and 2 bases from J, the gap between germline ends came to 6 bases. CDR3 residues: CASSLQSQETQYF. The CDR3 DNA reads as TGTGCCAGCAGCTTGCAGAGTCAAGAGACCCAGTACTTC.

In its sample, this clone was seen once. The V gene is TRBV5-1, the J gene TRBJ2-1; 7 bases fit TRBD2. The germline V gene has CDR1 SGHRS and CDR2 YFSETQ. This CDR3 has 13 amino acids. Losses at the gene ends were 8 bases for V and 2 bases for J; bases not matched to a gene: 4. As DNA, the CDR3 is TGCGCCAGAGAGCGGGAACCCTACAATGAGCAGTTCTTC. Translated, it gives CAREREPYNEQFF.

V is TRBV7-9 and J is TRBJ1-1; possible D gene TRBD1, 5 bases. The V end lost 3 bases, the J end lost 3 bases, and 14 bases lay between the germline ends. CDR3 length: 15 residues. The V gene's germline CDR1 is SEHNR and CDR2 FQNEAQ (reference sequence). Written as DNA, the CDR3 is TGTGCCAGCAGCTTGTGGGATAGGGGAGACACTGAAGCTTTCTTT. This translates into CASSLWDRGDTEAFF.

The V and J genes are TRBV18 and TRBJ2-7; possible D gene TRBD1, 6 bases. V dropped 0 bases and J dropped 2 bases, with 11 bases sitting between them. Germline values: CDR1 KGHSH, CDR2 LQKENI. The CDR3 is made up of 15 amino acids. The DNA of the CDR3 is TGTGCCAGCTCACCACCGCTTGGACAGCCCTACGAGCAGTACTTC. Its translation is CASSPPLGQPYEQYF.

The rearrangement links TRBV7-9 to TRBJ1-1; no clear D gene. The germline CDR1 and CDR2 sequences are SEHNR and FQNEAQ (reference sequence). The CDR3 covers 15 residues. Trimming took off 5 bases at V and 6 bases at J, with 19 bases between the two ends. In DNA form, the CDR3 reads TGTGCCAGCAGCCCAAGACTGTCTAGTATCGCTGAAGCTTTCTTT. Translating gives CASSPRLSSIAEAFF.

A word on this clone: Other nucleotide sequences from this sample produce the same CDR3. The gene calls are TRBV30 and TRBJ2-3; no clear D. The CDR3 spans 14 residues. Trimming pared 2 bases from V and 0 bases from J, leaving 9 bases between. Per germline, CDR1 GTSNPN and CDR2 SVGIG (reference sequence). The CDR3 sequence: CAWSPSTSTDTQYF. The CDR3 DNA sequence: TGTGCCTGGAGTCCCTCGACTAGCACAGATACGCAGTATTTT.

In this sample, this clone turned up once. This sequence joins TRBV7-9 and TRBJ1-2, with D maybe TRBD1 (5 bases). The germline V gene has CDR1 SEHNR and CDR2 FQNEAQ (reference sequence). The CDR3 length is 16 residues. V gave up 3 bases and J gave up 4 bases, with 18 bases separating them. DNA for the CDR3: TGTGCCAGCAGCTTCCTTGGGACGACTGTGGGCTATGGCTACACCTTC. Translating gives CASSFLGTTVGYGYTF. Drawing the rest from reference TRBV7-9 and TRBJ1-2, the complete variable domain is DTGVSQNPRHKITKRGQNVTFRCDPISEHNRLYWYRQTLGQGPEFLTYFQNEAQLEKSRLLSDRFSAERPKGSFSTLEIQRTEQGDSAMYLCASSFLGTTVGYGYTFGSGTRLTVV.

On this clone itself: Sequence at one end of the junction differs from germline and may be a read error. V is TRBV5-4 and J is TRBJ2-3; 9 nucleotides align to TRBD2. CDR3 length equals 12 residues. From germline, CDR1 is SGHNT and CDR2 YYREEE (reference sequence). The CDR3 DNA follows: TGTGCCAGCAGCTGGGGGACTAGCACGCGGTATTTT. Protein sequence: CASSWGTSTRYF.